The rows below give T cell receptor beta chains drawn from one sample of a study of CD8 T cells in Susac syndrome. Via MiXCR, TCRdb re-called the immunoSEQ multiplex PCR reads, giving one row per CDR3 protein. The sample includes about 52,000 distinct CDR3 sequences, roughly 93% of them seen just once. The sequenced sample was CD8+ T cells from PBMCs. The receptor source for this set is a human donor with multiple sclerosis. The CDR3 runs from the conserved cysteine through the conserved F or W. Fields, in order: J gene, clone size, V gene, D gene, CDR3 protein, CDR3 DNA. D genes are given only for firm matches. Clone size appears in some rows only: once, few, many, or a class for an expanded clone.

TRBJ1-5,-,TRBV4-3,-,CASSQGGFGPQHF,TGCGCCAGCAGCCAAGGGGGTTTCGGACCCCAGCATTTT
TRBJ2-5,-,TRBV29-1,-,CSVEGVLIGETQYF,TGCAGCGTTGAAGGGGTGTTAATCGGAGAGACCCAGTACTTC
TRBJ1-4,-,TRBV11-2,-,CASSLVINEKLFF,TGTGCCAGCAGCTTGGTTATTAATGAAAAACTGTTTTTT
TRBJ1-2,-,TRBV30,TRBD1,CAWSNRQGDGYTF,TGTGCCTGGAGCAACCGGCAGGGGGATGGCTACACCTTC
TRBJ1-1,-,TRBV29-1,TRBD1,CSVRTGTEAFF,TGCAGCGTACGGACAGGCACTGAAGCTTTCTTT
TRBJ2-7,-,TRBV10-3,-,CAISESRGTYEQYF,TGTGCCATCAGTGAGTCAAGGGGAACCTACGAGCAGTACTTC
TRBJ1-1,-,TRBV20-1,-,CSAGPYGTEAFF,TGCAGTGCCGGACCGTATGGCACTGAAGCTTTCTTT
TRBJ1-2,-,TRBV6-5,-,CASSLTRTHYGYTF,TGTGCCAGCAGCCTCACCCGGACACATTATGGCTACACCTTC
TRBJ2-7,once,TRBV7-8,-,CASSSRVRDYEQYF,TGTGCCAGCAGCTCGAGAGTCCGGGACTACGAGCAGTACTTC
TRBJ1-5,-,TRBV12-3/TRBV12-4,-,CASSMDGYSNQPQHF,TGTGCCAGCTCTATGGACGGTTATAGCAATCAGCCCCAGCATTTT
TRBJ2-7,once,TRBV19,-,CASSPGQGGGYEQYF,TGTGCCAGTAGTCCAGGACAGGGAGGGGGCTACGAGCAGTACTTC
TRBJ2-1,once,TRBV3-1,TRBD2,CASSQGSGGLSYNEQFF,TGTGCCAGCAGCCAGGGAAGCGGGGGGCTCTCCTACAATGAGCAGTTCTTC
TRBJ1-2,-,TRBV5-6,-,CASSVDSRVGYTF,TGTGCCAGCAGCGTGGACAGTCGAGTTGGCTACACCTTC
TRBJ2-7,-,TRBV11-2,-,CASSLGSEQYF,TGTGCCAGCAGCTTAGGCAGCGAGCAGTACTTC
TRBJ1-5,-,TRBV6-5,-,CASSSFPAGMTQPQHF,TGTGCCAGCAGTTCTTTCCCGGCAGGGATGACTCAGCCCCAGCATTTT
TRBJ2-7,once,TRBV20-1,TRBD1,CSARQGSREQYF,TGCAGTGCCCGACAGGGATCTCGCGAGCAGTACTTC
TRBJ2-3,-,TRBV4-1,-,CASRIREGTDTQYF,TGCGCCAGCAGAATTCGAGAGGGAACGGATACGCAGTATTTT
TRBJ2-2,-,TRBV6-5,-,CASSDQGPRELFF,TGTGCCAGCAGTGACCAGGGTCCAAGGGAGCTGTTTTTT
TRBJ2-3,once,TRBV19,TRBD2,CASSLLAGGSDTQFF,TGTGCCAGTAGCTTACTAGCGGGGGGTTCAGATACGCAGTTTTTT
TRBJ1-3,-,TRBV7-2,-,CASSLLLGLSGNTIYF,TGTGCCAGCAGCTTACTCTTGGGGCTCTCTGGAAACACCATATATTTT
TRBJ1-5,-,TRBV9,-,CASSPDWGNQPQHF,TGTGCCAGCAGCCCCGACTGGGGCAATCAGCCCCAGCATTTT
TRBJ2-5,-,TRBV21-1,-,CASSKESSVQETQYF,TGTGCCAGCAGCAAAGAAAGCAGCGTACAAGAGACCCAGTACTTC
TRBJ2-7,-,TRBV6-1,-,CASSEAEGRTYEQYF,TGTGCCAGCAGTGAAGCGGAGGGCAGAACCTACGAGCAGTACTTC
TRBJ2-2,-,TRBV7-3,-,CASSLILGMELFF,TGTGCCAGCAGCTTAATTTTGGGCATGGAGCTGTTTTTT
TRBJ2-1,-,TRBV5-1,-,CASNRVVDNNEQFF,TGCGCCAGCAATCGAGTAGTTGATAACAATGAGCAGTTCTTC
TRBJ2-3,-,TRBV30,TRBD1,CAWSGIFQGAIADTQYF,TGTGCCTGGAGTGGCATATTCCAGGGGGCAATTGCAGATACGCAGTATTTT
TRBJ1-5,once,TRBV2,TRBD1,CASSWETGPFPHQPQHF,TGTGCCAGCAGTTGGGAGACAGGGCCTTTTCCCCATCAGCCCCAGCATTTT
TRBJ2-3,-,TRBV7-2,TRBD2,CASSLTSGNTDTQYF,TGTGCCAGCAGCTTGACTAGCGGGAACACAGATACGCAGTATTTT
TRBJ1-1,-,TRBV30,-,CAWRTDGEAFF,TGTGCCTGGAGGACAGATGGTGAAGCTTTCTTT
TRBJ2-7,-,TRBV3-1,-,CASSQDGTAIPYEQYF,TGTGCCAGCAGCCAAGACGGCACCGCTATCCCCTACGAGCAGTACTTC
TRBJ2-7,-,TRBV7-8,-,CASSLGRTGRSYEQYF,TGTGCCAGCAGCTTAGGTAGAACAGGGAGATCCTACGAGCAGTACTTC
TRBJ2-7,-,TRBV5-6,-,CASSLPGILPYEQYF,TGTGCCAGCAGCTTGCCAGGGATTCTTCCCTACGAGCAGTACTTC
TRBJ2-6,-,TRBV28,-,CASSFPGMGGGANVLTF,TGTGCCAGCAGTTTTCCAGGCATGGGTGGTGGGGCCAACGTCCTGACTTTC
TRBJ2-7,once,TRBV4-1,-,CASSQTSDLDYEQYF,TGCGCCAGCAGCCAGACTTCGGACCTGGACTACGAGCAGTACTTC
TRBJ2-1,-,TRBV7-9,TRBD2,CASSASGGTIDEQFF,TGTGCCAGCAGCGCTAGCGGGGGTACGATCGATGAGCAGTTCTTC
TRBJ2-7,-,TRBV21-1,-,CASSKVETGAGTTYEQYF,TGTGCCAGCAGCAAAGTCGAGACAGGGGCGGGGACCACCTACGAGCAGTACTTC
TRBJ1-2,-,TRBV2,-,CASSGVRPYGYTF,TGTGCCAGCTCGGGGGTTCGCCCCTATGGCTACACCTTC
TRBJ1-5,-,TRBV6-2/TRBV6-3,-,CASHAVETLSNQPQHF,TGTGCCAGCCATGCAGTTGAAACCCTTAGCAATCAGCCCCAGCATTTT
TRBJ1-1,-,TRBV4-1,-,CASSQDAGHTAFF,TGCGCCAGCAGCCAAGACGCGGGCCATACAGCTTTCTTT
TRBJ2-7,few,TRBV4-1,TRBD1,CASSQVVYRGYEQYF,TGCGCCAGCAGCCAAGTCGTGTACAGGGGATACGAGCAGTACTTC
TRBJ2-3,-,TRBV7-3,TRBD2,CASSLNGGGKHTQYF,TGTGCCAGCAGCTTAAACGGGGGGGGCAAACATACGCAGTATTTT
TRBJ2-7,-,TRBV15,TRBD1,CATSIQPGTGPYEQYF,TGTGCCACCAGCATCCAACCCGGGACAGGACCCTACGAGCAGTACTTC
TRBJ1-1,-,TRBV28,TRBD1,CASTTGGAGTEAFF,TGTGCCAGCACAACAGGGGGCGCGGGAACTGAAGCTTTCTTT
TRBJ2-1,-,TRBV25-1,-,CASSDWQGYNEQFF,TGTGCCAGCAGCGACTGGCAGGGCTACAATGAGCAGTTCTTC
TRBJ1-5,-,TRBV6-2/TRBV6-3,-,CASSYPRELNQPQHF,TGTGCCAGCAGTTATCCCCGGGAACTGAATCAGCCCCAGCATTTT